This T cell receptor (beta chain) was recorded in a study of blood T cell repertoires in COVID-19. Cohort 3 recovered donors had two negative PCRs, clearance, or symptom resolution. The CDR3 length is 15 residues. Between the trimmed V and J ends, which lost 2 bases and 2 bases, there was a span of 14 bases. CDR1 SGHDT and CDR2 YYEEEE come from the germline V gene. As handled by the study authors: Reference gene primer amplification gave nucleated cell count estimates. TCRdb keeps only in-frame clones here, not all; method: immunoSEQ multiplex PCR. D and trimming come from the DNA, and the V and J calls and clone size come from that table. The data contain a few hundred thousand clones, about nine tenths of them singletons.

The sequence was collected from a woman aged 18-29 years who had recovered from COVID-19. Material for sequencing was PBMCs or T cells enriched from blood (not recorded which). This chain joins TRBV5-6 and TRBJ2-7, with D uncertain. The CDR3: CASSFGPSNPYEQYF. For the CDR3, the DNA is TGTGCCAGCAGCTTTGGGCCCTCCAACCCCTACGAGCAGTACTTC.